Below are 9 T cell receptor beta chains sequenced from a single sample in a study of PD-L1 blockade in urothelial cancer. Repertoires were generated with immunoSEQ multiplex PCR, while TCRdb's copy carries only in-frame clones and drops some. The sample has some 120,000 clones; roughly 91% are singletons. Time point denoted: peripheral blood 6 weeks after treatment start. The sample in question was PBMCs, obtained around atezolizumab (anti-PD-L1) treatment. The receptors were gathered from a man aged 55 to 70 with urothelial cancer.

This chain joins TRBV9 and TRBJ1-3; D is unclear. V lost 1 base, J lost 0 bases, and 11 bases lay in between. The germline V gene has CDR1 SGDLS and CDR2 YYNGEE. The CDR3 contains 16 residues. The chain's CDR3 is CASSVSEARSGNTIYF. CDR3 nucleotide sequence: TGTGCCAGCAGCGTAAGTGAAGCCCGCTCTGGAAACACCATATATTTT.

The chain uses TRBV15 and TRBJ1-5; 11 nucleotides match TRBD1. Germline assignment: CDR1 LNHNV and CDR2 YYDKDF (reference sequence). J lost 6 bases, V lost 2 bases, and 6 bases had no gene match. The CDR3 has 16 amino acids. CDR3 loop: CATSRRPGQGGQPQHF. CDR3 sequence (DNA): TGTGCCACCAGCAGAAGACCGGGACAGGGGGGTCAGCCCCAGCATTTT.

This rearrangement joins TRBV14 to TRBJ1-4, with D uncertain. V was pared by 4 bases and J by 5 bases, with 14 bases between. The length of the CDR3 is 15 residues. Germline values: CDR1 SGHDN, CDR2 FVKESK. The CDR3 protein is CASSPRRLGNEKLFF. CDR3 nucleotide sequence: TGTGCCAGCAGCCCGAGGAGGTTAGGGAATGAAAAACTGTTTTTT.

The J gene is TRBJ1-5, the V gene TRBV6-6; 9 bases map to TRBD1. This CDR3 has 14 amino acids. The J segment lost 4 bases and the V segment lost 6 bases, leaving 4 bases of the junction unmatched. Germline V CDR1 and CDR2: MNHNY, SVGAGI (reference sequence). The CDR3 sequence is CASSRTGENQPQHF. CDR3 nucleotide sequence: TGTGCCAGCAGCCGGACAGGGGAGAATCAGCCCCAGCATTTT.

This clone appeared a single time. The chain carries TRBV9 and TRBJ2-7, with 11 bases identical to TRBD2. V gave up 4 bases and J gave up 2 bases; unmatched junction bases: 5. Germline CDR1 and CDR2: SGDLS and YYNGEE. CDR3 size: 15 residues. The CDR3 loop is CASSPGLAATYEQYF. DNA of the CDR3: TGTGCCAGCAGCCCGGGACTAGCGGCCACCTACGAGCAGTACTTC.

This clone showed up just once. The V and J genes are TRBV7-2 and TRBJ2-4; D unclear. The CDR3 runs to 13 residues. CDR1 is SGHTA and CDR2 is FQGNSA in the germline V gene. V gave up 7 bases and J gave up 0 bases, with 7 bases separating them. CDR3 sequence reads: CASTELAKNIQYF. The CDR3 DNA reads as TGTGCCAGCACGGAGCTAGCCAAAAACATTCAGTACTTC.

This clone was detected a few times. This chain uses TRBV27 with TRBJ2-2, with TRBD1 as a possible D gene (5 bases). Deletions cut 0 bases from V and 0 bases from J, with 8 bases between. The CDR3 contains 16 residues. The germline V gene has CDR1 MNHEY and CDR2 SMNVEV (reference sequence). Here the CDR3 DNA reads TGTGCCAGCAGTTTATCGGCAGGGACGAACACCGGGGAGCTGTTTTTT. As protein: CASSLSAGTNTGELFF.

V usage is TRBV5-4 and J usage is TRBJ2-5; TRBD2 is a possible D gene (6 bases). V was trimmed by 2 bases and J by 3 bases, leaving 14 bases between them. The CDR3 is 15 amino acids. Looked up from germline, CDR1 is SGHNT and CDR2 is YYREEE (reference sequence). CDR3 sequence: CASSFVSRGEETQYF. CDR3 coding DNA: TGTGCCAGCAGCTTTGTTTCGCGGGGAGAAGAGACCCAGTACTTC.

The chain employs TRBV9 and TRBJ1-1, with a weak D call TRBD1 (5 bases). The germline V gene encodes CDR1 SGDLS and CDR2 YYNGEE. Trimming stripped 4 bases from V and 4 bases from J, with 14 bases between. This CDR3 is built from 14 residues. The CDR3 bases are TGTGCCAGCAGCATGGACCGTCAGGGCACTGAAGCTTTCTTT. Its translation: CASSMDRQGTEAFF.